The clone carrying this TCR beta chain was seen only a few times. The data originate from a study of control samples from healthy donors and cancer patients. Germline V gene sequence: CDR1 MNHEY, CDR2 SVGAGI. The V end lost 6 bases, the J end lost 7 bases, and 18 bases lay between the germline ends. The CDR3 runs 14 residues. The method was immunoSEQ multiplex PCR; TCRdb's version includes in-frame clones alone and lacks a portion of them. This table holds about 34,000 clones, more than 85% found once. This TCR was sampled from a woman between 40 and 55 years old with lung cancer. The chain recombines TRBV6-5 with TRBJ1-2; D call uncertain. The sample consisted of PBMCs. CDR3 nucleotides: TGTGCCAGCAGACTGAATCCCGCGCTAGGTGGCTACACCTTC. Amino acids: CASRLNPALGGYTF.